This T cell receptor beta chain was documented in a study of blood T cell repertoires in COVID-19. Study context: There were acute and convalescent COVID-19 samples, and they came from the United States, Italy and Spain. Nucleic acid was either cDNA or gDNA, and it came from T cells, B-cell-depleted T cells, or PBMCs.

TCRdb's copy holds only in-frame clones and misses some; the assay was immunoSEQ multiplex PCR. The sample gives under 300,000 clones, roughly 79% of which show up once; around 2.9% is in the top ten. Per germline, CDR1 SGHTA and CDR2 FQGNSA. V was trimmed by 0 bases and J by 0 bases, leaving 8 bases between them. This CDR3 region has 16 residues. This TCR derives from a woman aged 60-70 years with active or convalescent COVID-19. J is TRBJ1-4 and V is TRBV7-2; D gene uncertain. Sequencing was performed on peripheral blood. The chain's CDR3 is CASSLASGTTNEKLFF. The DNA for the CDR3 is TGTGCCAGCAGCTTAGCATCAGGAACAACTAATGAAAAACTGTTTTTT.